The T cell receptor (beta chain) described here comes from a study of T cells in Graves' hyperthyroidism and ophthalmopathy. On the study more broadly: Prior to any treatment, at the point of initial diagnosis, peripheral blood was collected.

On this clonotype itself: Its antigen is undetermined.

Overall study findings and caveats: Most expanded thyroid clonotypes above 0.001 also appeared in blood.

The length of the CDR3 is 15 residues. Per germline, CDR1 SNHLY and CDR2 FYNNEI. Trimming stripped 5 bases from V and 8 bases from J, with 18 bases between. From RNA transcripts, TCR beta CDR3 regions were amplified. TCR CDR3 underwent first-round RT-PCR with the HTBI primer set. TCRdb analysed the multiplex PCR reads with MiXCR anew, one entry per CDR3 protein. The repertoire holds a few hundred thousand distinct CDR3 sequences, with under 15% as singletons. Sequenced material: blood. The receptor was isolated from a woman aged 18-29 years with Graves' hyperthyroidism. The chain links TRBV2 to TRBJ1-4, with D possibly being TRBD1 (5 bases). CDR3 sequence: CASSRAPRGEEKLFF. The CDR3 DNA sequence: TGTGCCAGCAGTCGAGCCCCCCGGGGCGAGGAAAAACTGTTTTTT.